These 26 T cell receptor beta chains share one sample of origin, sequenced in a study of blood T cell repertoires in COVID-19. Clones were read by immunoSEQ multiplex PCR, and TCRdb kept only the in-frame ones, dropping some. The sample lists 100,000 to 150,000 clones; 65% to 90% were seen once. Sequencing used peripheral blood. These receptors came from an elderly woman with acute or convalescent COVID-19.

This rearrangement joins TRBV12-3 or TRBV12-4 to TRBJ2-5; the D is unclear. The V end was cut by 5 bases, the J end by 4 bases, with 11 bases between. This CDR3 is built from 13 residues. DNA of the CDR3: TGTGCCAGCAGTCTCTCAAGCCCAGAGACCCAGTACTTC. Residues: CASSLSSPETQYF.

The V and J genes are TRBV5-5 and TRBJ1-1; 8 nucleotides line up with TRBD1. V lost 2 bases to trimming and J lost 1 base; unmatched junction nucleotides: 4. Looked up from germline, CDR1 is SGHKS and CDR2 is YYEKEE (reference sequence). This CDR3 region has 15 residues. The CDR3 coding sequence is TGTGCCAGCAGCTTAGGACAGGGAGGGAACACTGAAGCTTTCTTT. This translates into CASSLGQGGNTEAFF.

This chain's CDR3 is CASSDAGAITDTQYF. The CDR3, as DNA: TGTGCCAGCAGTGATGCGGGAGCGATTACAGATACGCAGTATTTT. J is TRBJ2-3 and V is TRBV5-4; 7 nucleotides match TRBD2. Germline lookup yields CDR1 SGHNT and CDR2 YYREEE (reference sequence). V shed 5 bases, J shed 3 bases, and the junction held 9 bases outside the gene matches. The CDR3 has 15 amino acids. Full variable domain (missing parts from reference TRBV5-4 and TRBJ2-3): ETGVTQSPTHLIKTRGQQVTLRCSSQSGHNTVSWYQQALGQGPQFIFQYYREEENGRGNFPPRFSGLQFPNYSSELNVNALELDDSALYLCASSDAGAITDTQYFGPGTRLTVL.

Details on this clone: Distinct nucleotide sequences in the sample also encode this CDR3. The chain uses TRBV29-1 and TRBJ1-1; D is perhaps TRBD1 (5 bases). The CDR3 consists of 12 residues. Trimming stripped 4 bases from V and 5 bases from J, with 11 bases between. The germline V gene encodes CDR1 SQVTM and CDR2 ANQGSEA. CDR3 residues: CSVVGGGTEAFF. CDR3 DNA: TGCAGCGTTGTGGGCGGGGGGACTGAAGCTTTCTTT.

The chain recombines TRBV7-9 with TRBJ1-1; D gene unclear. The CDR3 loop spans 13 amino acids. Trimming stripped 3 bases from V and 0 bases from J, with 5 bases between. Germline V gene sequence: CDR1 SEHNR, CDR2 FQNEAQ (reference sequence). The CDR3 region is CASSLEMNTEAFF. The CDR3 DNA reads TGTGCCAGCAGCTTGGAGATGAACACTGAAGCTTTCTTT.

This chain links TRBV6-5 with TRBJ1-1, with 7 nucleotides matching TRBD1. CDR1 and CDR2 (germline): MNHEY, SVGAGI. J gave up 2 bases and V 7 bases, and 4 bases lay outside the gene matches. The CDR3 spans 13 residues. CDR3 sequence reads: CASKRGGNTEAFF. DNA for the CDR3: TGTGCCAGCAAAAGAGGGGGCAACACTGAAGCTTTCTTT.

This chain connects TRBV2 to TRBJ2-5; 12 bases are a match to TRBD2. Losses at the gene ends were 6 bases for V and 2 bases for J; bases not matched to a gene: 4. The CDR3 has 15 amino acids. Per germline, CDR1 SNHLY and CDR2 FYNNEI. The CDR3 region has the DNA TGTGCCAGCAGGGGGACTAGCGGGCTACAAGAGACCCAGTACTTC. Protein: CASRGTSGLQETQYF.

The chain joins TRBV12-5 to TRBJ1-2; D is uncertain. Germline V gene lookup returns CDR1 LGHNT and CDR2 FRNRAP. The CDR3 contains 13 residues. Trimming took 2 bases from V and 8 from J, leaving 12 bases between them. CDR3 nucleotide sequence: TGTGCTAGTGGTTTGTGGGTGGGCGACGGCTACACCTTC. Protein sequence: CASGLWVGDGYTF.

In nucleotides, the CDR3 is TGTGCTAGTGGTTTGTCCCGCGACAGAGCTGAAAAACTGTTTTTT. Protein: CASGLSRDRAEKLFF. V gene TRBV12-5 combines with J gene TRBJ1-4; TRBD1 is a possible D gene (5 bases). Per the germline V gene, CDR1 is LGHNT and CDR2 is FRNRAP. Trimming stripped 2 bases from V and 7 bases from J, with 14 bases between. The CDR3 extends over 15 amino acids.

The V gene is TRBV18, the J gene TRBJ1-1; no clear D gene. The length of the CDR3 is 15 residues. V lost 0 bases and J lost 1, with 9 bases in between. Germline V gene data show CDR1 as KGHSH and CDR2 as LQKENI. The CDR3 loop reads CASSPPGRSNTEAFF. CDR3 bases: TGTGCCAGCTCACCACCGGGGAGATCGAACACTGAAGCTTTCTTT.

This clone has only one observation. V is TRBV10-3 and J is TRBJ2-1; 7 nucleotides align to TRBD2. The ends lost 2 bases at V and 8 bases at J; junction bases unmatched: 6. There are 14 residues in the CDR3. Germline V lookup: CDR1 ENHRY, CDR2 SYGVKD. CDR3 bases: TGTGCCATCAGTGAGACGGGGGGTAGAGATGAGCAGTTCTTC. Its protein is CAISETGGRDEQFF.

This clone was detected once. The chain carries TRBV19 and TRBJ2-3; D is perhaps TRBD1 (6 bases). V was trimmed by 10 bases and J by 5 bases, leaving 16 bases between them. Germline V lookup: CDR1 LNHDA, CDR2 SQIVND (reference sequence). This CDR3 spans 13 amino acids. CDR3 in DNA: TGTGCCATCTCGAGACAGGACGGAGATACGCAGTATTTT. This codes for CAISRQDGDTQYF.

The chain links TRBV6-5 to TRBJ1-1; perhaps TRBD1 as D (6 bases). Germline V gene lookup returns CDR1 MNHEY and CDR2 SVGAGI. Between the trimmed V and J ends, which lost 8 bases and 0 bases, there was a span of 16 bases. The CDR3 loop spans 15 amino acids. CDR3 sequence: CASVRGGNMNTEAFF. The DNA of the CDR3 is TGTGCCAGCGTTAGGGGGGGAAACATGAACACTGAAGCTTTCTTT.

The V call is TRBV18, the J call TRBJ1-1; D unresolved. Germline loops: CDR1 KGHSH, CDR2 LQKENI. The CDR3 contains 18 residues. The V gene lost 2 bases and the J gene lost 0 bases, with 19 bases spanning the gap. DNA for the CDR3: TGTGCCAGCTCACCATTCCTGGCCTCGGAGACCTTGAACACTGAAGCTTTCTTT. It translates to CASSPFLASETLNTEAFF.

The table lists this clone with a count of one. This sequence joins TRBV18 and TRBJ1-1, with a weak D call TRBD1 (5 bases). With 2 bases removed from V and 5 bases from J, the gap between germline ends came to 12 bases. The germline V gene has CDR1 KGHSH and CDR2 LQKENI. This CDR3 is built from 14 residues. The CDR3 DNA follows: TGTGCCAGCTCACCATCGCGGGGGGGGACTGAAGCTTTCTTT. It is translated as CASSPSRGGTEAFF.

CDR3 coding DNA: TGTGCCAGCAGCCTGGGGAGGACTGAAGCTTTCTTT. Translating it yields CASSLGRTEAFF. V usage is TRBV13 and J usage is TRBJ1-1; no firm D call. Germline assignment: CDR1 PRHDT and CDR2 FYEKMQ (reference sequence). Trimming cost V 5 bases and J 5 bases, with 9 bases left between them. This CDR3 is built from 12 residues.

The genes are TRBV19 and TRBJ1-2; D is possibly TRBD1 (6 bases). CDR1 is LNHDA and CDR2 is SQIVND in the germline V gene (reference sequence). The CDR3 has 15 residues. The V gene lost 3 bases and the J gene lost 0 bases, with 11 bases spanning the gap. The CDR3 sequence is CASSIARQANYGYTF. In DNA, the CDR3 is TGTGCCAGTAGTATCGCAAGACAGGCTAACTATGGCTACACCTTC.

CDR3 in DNA: TGTGCCAGCTCACTACGGACAGCTGATACCGGGGAGCTGTTTTTT. Encoded protein: CASSLRTADTGELFF. This chain uses TRBV18 with TRBJ2-2; perhaps TRBD1 as D (6 bases). Germline CDR1 is KGHSH and CDR2 is LQKENI. This CDR3 has 15 amino acids. The V end lost 4 bases, the J end lost 5 bases, and 14 bases lay between the germline ends.

The chain has TRBV7-9 and TRBJ2-1, with 9 bases fitting TRBD1. There are 15 residues in the CDR3. V lost 4 bases to trimming and J lost 7 bases; unmatched junction nucleotides: 8. Germline V CDR1 and CDR2: SEHNR, FQNEAQ (reference sequence). The chain's CDR3 is CASSWAGTGRNEQFF. In DNA, the CDR3 is TGTGCCAGCAGCTGGGCCGGGACAGGGCGGAATGAGCAGTTCTTC.

This clone was seen once. The chain uses TRBV27 and TRBJ1-3; 9 nucleotides match TRBD1. Trimming removed 6 bases from V and 4 bases from J; junction bases left unmatched: 7. The germline gives CDR1 MNHEY, CDR2 SMNVEV (reference sequence). The CDR3 loop spans 15 amino acids. The CDR3 DNA reads TGTGCCAGCAGCCGACAGGGGGGGTGGGGAAACACCATATATTTT. Translation: CASSRQGGWGNTIYF.

The rearrangement joins TRBV6-6 to TRBJ1-3; D call uncertain. Germline assignment: CDR1 MNHNY and CDR2 SVGAGI (reference sequence). This CDR3 spans 16 amino acids. V was trimmed by 4 bases and J by 0 bases, leaving 13 bases between them. This CDR3 is CASSSPRPSSGNTIYF. The CDR3 DNA follows: TGTGCCAGCAGTTCCCCTCGTCCGAGCTCTGGAAACACCATATATTTT.

V and J are TRBV5-1 and TRBJ1-2; weak D call: TRBD1 (5 bases). CDR1 and CDR2 from the germline V gene are SGHRS and YFSETQ. This CDR3 region has 13 residues. V was trimmed by 0 bases and J by 6 bases, leaving 9 bases between them. The CDR3 loop is CASSLEGEDGYTF. CDR3 bases: TGCGCCAGCAGCTTGGAAGGGGAGGATGGCTACACCTTC.

The chain has TRBV5-1 and TRBJ2-3; 9 bases fit TRBD2. Germline lookup yields CDR1 SGHRS and CDR2 YFSETQ. The V gene end was trimmed by 0 bases and the J gene end by 4 bases; junction bases not matched to a gene: 6. This CDR3 contains 16 residues. In DNA, the CDR3 is TGCGCCAGCAGCTTGGGGTTTAGCGGGGGTGCAGATACGCAGTATTTT. Amino acid sequence: CASSLGFSGGADTQYF.

The chain uses TRBV19 and TRBJ1-2, with D possibly TRBD1 on 6 matching bases. CDR1 and CDR2 (germline): LNHDA, SQIVND (reference sequence). The CDR3 is 13 residues long. Trimming pared 3 bases from V and 8 bases from J, leaving 13 bases between. The CDR3 sequence: CASSIYRDGGYTF. CDR3 nucleotide sequence: TGTGCCAGTAGTATTTACAGGGACGGCGGCTACACCTTC. Full variable domain (remainder filled in from reference TRBV19 and TRBJ1-2): DGGITQSPKYLFRKEGQNVTLSCEQNLNHDAMYWYRQDPGQGLRLIYYSQIVNDFQKGDIAEGYSVSREKKESFPLTVTSAQKNPTAFYLCASSIYRDGGYTFGSGTRLTVV.

This CDR3 is CASGGGSSYNSPLHF. The DNA for the CDR3 is TGTGCCAGCGGGGGGGGGAGCTCCTATAATTCACCCCTCCACTTT. The rearrangement joins TRBV6-5 to TRBJ1-6; D possibly corresponds to TRBD1 (5 bases). The CDR3 extends over 15 amino acids. From germline, CDR1 is MNHEY and CDR2 SVGAGI. V dropped 8 bases and J dropped 0 bases, with 11 bases sitting between them.

This chain joins TRBV18 and TRBJ1-2, with TRBD1 as a possible D gene (6 bases). Trimming cost V 2 bases and J 5 bases, with 24 bases left between them. Germline V gene sequence: CDR1 KGHSH, CDR2 LQKENI. The CDR3 is made up of 18 amino acids. The CDR3 is CASSPAPGGGANSYGYTF. The CDR3 DNA is TGTGCCAGCTCACCAGCACCTGGTGGGGGGGCGAATTCTTATGGCTACACCTTC.